These 21 T cell receptor beta chains were all obtained from the same sample, sequenced in a study of T-cell reconstitution after alpha-beta-depleted transplantation in children. Their specific antigens are unknown. During its preparation, the TCRbeta library received unique molecular identifiers. TCRdb reanalysed the PCR reads using MiXCR and keeps one entry per CDR3 protein. The sample gives hundreds of thousands of distinct CDR3 sequences, nearly 8% of which show up once; approximately 8.6% is in the top ten. Whole-study results and caveats: By one year post-transplant, T-cell counts and diversity largely arose from T cells that were newly produced.

The source was peripheral blood, collected 360 days after TCRalphabeta/CD19-depleted stem cell transplant. The receptors derive from a female patient aged 2 to 10 who had a stem cell transplant for Fanconi anemia, so the T cells may come from the graft donor.

This clonotype came up many times. The chain couples TRBV7-2 to TRBJ2-1; no clear D gene. V was clipped by 1 base and J by 1 base, with 8 bases between them. Germline-derived CDR1 and CDR2 are SGHTA and FQGNSA. The length of the CDR3 is 15 residues. CDR3 protein: CASSLERASYNEQFF. CDR3 coding DNA: TGTGCCAGCAGCTTAGAGCGTGCATCCTACAATGAGCAGTTCTTC.

This clonotype has at least ten counts. The chain joins TRBV12-3 or TRBV12-4 to TRBJ2-2; D gene unclear. V was clipped by 3 bases and J by 6 bases, with 5 bases between them. This CDR3 is 12 amino acids long. The CDR3 sequence: CASSFVPGELFF. CDR3 bases: TGTGCCAGCAGTTTCGTGCCCGGGGAGCTGTTTTTT.

Details on this clonotype: A much larger clone differs by one base, so this may be a read error. V usage is TRBV6-2 or TRBV6-3 and J usage is TRBJ2-3; D is unclear. Germline CDR1 reads MNHEY; CDR2 reads SVGEGT. V gave up 8 bases and J gave up 4 bases, with 13 bases separating them. This CDR3 is 13 amino acids long. The CDR3 DNA reads TGTGCCAGCCTTAGATCCGGGTCAGATACGCAGTATTTT. Residues: CASLRSGSDTQYF.

V usage is TRBV6-5 and J usage is TRBJ1-2; D might be TRBD1 (6 bases). The germline V and J ends were trimmed by 2 bases and 8 bases, with 12 bases remaining between them. This CDR3 contains 13 residues. CDR1 is MNHEY, CDR2 SVGAGI, per germline. The chain's CDR3 is CASSYTTGRGYTF. The CDR3 DNA reads TGTGCCAGCAGTTACACAACAGGGCGGGGCTACACCTTC.

This clonotype was observed at least ten times. The V gene is TRBV5-1, the J gene TRBJ2-1, with TRBD2 matching 11 bases. V was clipped by 0 bases and J by 8 bases; unmatched bases: 4. The germline gives CDR1 SGHRS, CDR2 YFSETQ. This CDR3 contains 15 residues. CDR3 DNA: TGCGCCAGCAGCTTGGGACTAGCGGGGTTTGATGAGCAGTTCTTC. It yields the protein CASSLGLAGFDEQFF. The full variable domain, completed using reference TRBV5-1 and TRBJ2-1, is KAGVTQTPRYLIKTRGQQVTLSCSPISGHRSVSWYQQTPGQGLQFLFEYFSETQRNKGNFPGRFSGRQFSNSRSEMNVSTLELGDSALYLCASSLGLAGFDEQFFGPGTRLTVL.

This clonotype occurred many times. The J gene is TRBJ2-5, the V gene TRBV3-1; 7 bases map to TRBD2. The CDR3 is made up of 16 amino acids. CDR1 and CDR2 from the germline V gene are LGHDT and YNNKEL (reference sequence). After removal of 0 bases from V and 4 bases from J, the junction contained 8 bases not matched to a gene. CDR3 sequence (DNA): TGTGCCAGCAGCCAAGATAGACTAGCTCGGCCAGAGACCCAGTACTTC. It specifies CASSQDRLARPETQYF.

The V call is TRBV20-1, the J call TRBJ2-3, with 11 positions matching TRBD2. CDR1 and CDR2 from the germline V gene are DFQATT and SNEGSKA (reference sequence). The CDR3 loop spans 17 amino acids. V lost 6 bases, J lost 0 bases, and 11 bases stayed unmatched. Here the CDR3 reads CSAVLAGGLLSTDTQYF. In DNA, the CDR3 is TGCAGTGCCGTGCTAGCGGGGGGCCTCCTTAGCACAGATACGCAGTATTTT.

This clonotype has a count of ten or more. The V and J genes are TRBV5-1 and TRBJ2-3; TRBD1 matches 7 bases. Germline-derived CDR1 and CDR2 are SGHRS and YFSETQ. This CDR3 comprises 15 residues. The V gene end was trimmed by 4 bases and the J gene end by 2 bases; junction bases not matched to a gene: 7. The CDR3 DNA follows: TGCGCCAGCAGCCAGCAGGGGGACCCCACAGATACGCAGTATTTT. Residues: CASSQQGDPTDTQYF.

The V call is TRBV6-2 or TRBV6-3, the J call TRBJ1-5; D is unclear. The CDR3 runs 15 residues. Looked up from germline, CDR1 is MNHEY and CDR2 is SVGEGT. Between the trimmed V and J ends, which lost 0 bases and 4 bases, there was a span of 10 bases. CDR3 sequence reads: CASSYSPGRNQPQHF. The CDR3 coding sequence is TGTGCCAGCAGTTACTCGCCCGGACGAAATCAGCCCCAGCATTTT.

The chain links TRBV4-1 to TRBJ2-7; TRBD2 aligns across 14 bases. The CDR3 contains 19 residues. In germline, CDR1 is MGHRA, CDR2 YSYEKL. V lost 5 bases to trimming and J lost 0 bases; unmatched junction nucleotides: 12. The chain's CDR3 is CASSITGTSGSDSSYEQYF. For the CDR3, the DNA is TGCGCCAGCAGCATCACCGGGACTAGCGGGAGCGACAGCTCCTACGAGCAGTACTTC.

Many counts were recorded for this clonotype. The chain has TRBV18 and TRBJ2-5; TRBD2 is a possible D gene (6 bases). Germline CDR1 is KGHSH and CDR2 is LQKENI. V was pared by 5 bases and J by 5 bases, with 12 bases between. The CDR3 is made up of 13 amino acids. CDR3 loop: CASSSTGRETQYF. In DNA form, the CDR3 reads TGTGCCAGCTCATCCACGGGGAGGGAGACCCAGTACTTC.

Remarks on this clonotype: This could be a read error, since a much larger clone is one nucleotide away. The chain links TRBV10-3 to TRBJ1-1; D is uncertain. The CDR3 has 11 amino acids. V lost 5 bases to trimming and J lost 2 bases, with 3 bases between them. Germline CDR1 and CDR2: ENHRY and SYGVKD. The CDR3 nucleotides are TGTGCCATCAGTACTAACACTGAAGCTTTCTTT. Translation: CAISTNTEAFF.

There are many counts of this clonotype. The chain links TRBV4-2 to TRBJ2-1; TRBD2 aligns across 8 bases. Germline V gene lookup returns CDR1 LGHNA and CDR2 YNFKEQ. J was trimmed by 6 bases and V by 1 base; bases with no gene match: 5. This CDR3 contains 15 residues. CDR3 bases: TGTGCCAGCAGCCAAGTGCGGCGGGGGGCCAATGAGCAGTTCTTC. Translation: CASSQVRRGANEQFF.

This clonotype was observed at least ten times. The chain joins TRBV7-8 to TRBJ2-3, with TRBD2 identical over 7 bases. The CDR3 has 14 residues. V trimming: 5 bases; J trimming: 2 bases; junction bases outside the gene matches: 4. CDR1 SGHVS and CDR2 FQNEAQ come from the germline V gene. This CDR3 reads CASSISGYTDTQYF. The CDR3 region has the DNA TGTGCCAGCAGCATTAGCGGGTACACAGATACGCAGTATTTT. The full variable domain, its missing parts supplied by reference TRBV7-8 and TRBJ2-3, is GAGVSQSPRYKVAKRGQDVALRCDPISGHVSLFWYQQALGQGPEFLTYFQNEAQLDKSGLPSDRFFAERPEGSVSTLKIQRTQQEDSAVYLCASSISGYTDTQYFGPGTRLTVL.

This clonotype was seen repeatedly, ten times or more. The chain couples TRBV5-1 to TRBJ2-2; D not resolved. V shed 1 base and J shed 5 bases, with 6 bases lying between them. Germline V gene lookup returns CDR1 SGHRS and CDR2 YFSETQ. This CDR3 has 13 residues. CDR3 protein: CASSLIGTGELFF. DNA of the CDR3: TGCGCCAGCAGCTTGATCGGTACCGGGGAGCTGTTTTTT.

This chain connects TRBV11-2 to TRBJ2-3, with 7 positions matching TRBD1. Germline CDR1 reads SGHAT; CDR2 reads FQNNGV. The CDR3 consists of 16 residues. The trim removed 5 bases at V and 2 bases at J, leaving 10 bases unmatched. The CDR3 DNA sequence: TGTGCCAGCAGCCCAGGGGGTGGCCCTTCCACAGATACGCAGTATTTT. It encodes CASSPGGGPSTDTQYF.

This clonotype was detected a few times. The rearrangement joins TRBV3-1 to TRBJ2-1; possibly TRBD2 for D (5 bases). Per germline, CDR1 LGHDT and CDR2 YNNKEL (reference sequence). Trimming left V 1 base short and J 8 bases short, with 12 bases between. The CDR3 length is 14 residues. CDR3 region: CASSQGNLAHEQFF. The CDR3 DNA reads TGTGCCAGCAGCCAAGGTAACCTAGCCCATGAGCAGTTCTTC.

At least ten counts were recorded for this clonotype. The rearrangement links TRBV29-1 to TRBJ2-3; no firm D call. V was pared by 8 bases and J by 6 bases, with 24 bases between. Germline assignment: CDR1 SQVTM and CDR2 ANQGSEA. This CDR3 spans 15 amino acids. CDR3 sequence: CSLQILPTNSDTQYF. The DNA of the CDR3 is TGCAGCTTACAAATCCTCCCTACTAACTCCGATACGCAGTATTTT.

The sample holds many counts of this clonotype. This chain joins TRBV4-1 and TRBJ2-1; D ambiguous. Deletions cut 3 bases from V and 0 bases from J, with 12 bases between. CDR1 and CDR2 (germline): MGHRA, YSYEKL. The CDR3 loop spans 16 amino acids. The CDR3, as DNA: TGCGCCAGCAGCCACTATATAGGAAGCTCCTACAATGAGCAGTTCTTC. It is translated as CASSHYIGSSYNEQFF.

The chain joins TRBV10-3 to TRBJ2-1; 13 nucleotides agree with TRBD2. This CDR3 is 15 amino acids long. The V gene's germline CDR1 is ENHRY and CDR2 SYGVKD. V shed 8 bases, J shed 9 bases, and the junction held 10 bases outside the gene matches. The CDR3 DNA is TGTGCCATCGGTGCACTAGCGGGAGGGGAGGGTGAGCAGTTCTTC. It yields the protein CAIGALAGGEGEQFF.

This clonotype has a count of ten or more. V usage is TRBV15 and J usage is TRBJ2-1; D is unclear. From germline, CDR1 is LNHNV and CDR2 YYDKDF (reference sequence). This CDR3 has 13 amino acids. The V end lost 3 bases, the J end lost 7 bases, and 10 bases lay between the germline ends. The DNA for the CDR3 is TGTGCCACCAGCAGGGACGGTAGGAATGAGCAGTTCTTC. Translating gives CATSRDGRNEQFF. The whole variable domain, remainder taken from reference TRBV15 and TRBJ2-1, is DAMVIQNPRYQVTQFGKPVTLSCSQTLNHNVMYWYQQKSSQAPKLLFHYYDKDFNNEADTPDNFQSRRPNTSFCFLDIRSPGLGDTAMYLCATSRDGRNEQFFGPGTRLTVL.